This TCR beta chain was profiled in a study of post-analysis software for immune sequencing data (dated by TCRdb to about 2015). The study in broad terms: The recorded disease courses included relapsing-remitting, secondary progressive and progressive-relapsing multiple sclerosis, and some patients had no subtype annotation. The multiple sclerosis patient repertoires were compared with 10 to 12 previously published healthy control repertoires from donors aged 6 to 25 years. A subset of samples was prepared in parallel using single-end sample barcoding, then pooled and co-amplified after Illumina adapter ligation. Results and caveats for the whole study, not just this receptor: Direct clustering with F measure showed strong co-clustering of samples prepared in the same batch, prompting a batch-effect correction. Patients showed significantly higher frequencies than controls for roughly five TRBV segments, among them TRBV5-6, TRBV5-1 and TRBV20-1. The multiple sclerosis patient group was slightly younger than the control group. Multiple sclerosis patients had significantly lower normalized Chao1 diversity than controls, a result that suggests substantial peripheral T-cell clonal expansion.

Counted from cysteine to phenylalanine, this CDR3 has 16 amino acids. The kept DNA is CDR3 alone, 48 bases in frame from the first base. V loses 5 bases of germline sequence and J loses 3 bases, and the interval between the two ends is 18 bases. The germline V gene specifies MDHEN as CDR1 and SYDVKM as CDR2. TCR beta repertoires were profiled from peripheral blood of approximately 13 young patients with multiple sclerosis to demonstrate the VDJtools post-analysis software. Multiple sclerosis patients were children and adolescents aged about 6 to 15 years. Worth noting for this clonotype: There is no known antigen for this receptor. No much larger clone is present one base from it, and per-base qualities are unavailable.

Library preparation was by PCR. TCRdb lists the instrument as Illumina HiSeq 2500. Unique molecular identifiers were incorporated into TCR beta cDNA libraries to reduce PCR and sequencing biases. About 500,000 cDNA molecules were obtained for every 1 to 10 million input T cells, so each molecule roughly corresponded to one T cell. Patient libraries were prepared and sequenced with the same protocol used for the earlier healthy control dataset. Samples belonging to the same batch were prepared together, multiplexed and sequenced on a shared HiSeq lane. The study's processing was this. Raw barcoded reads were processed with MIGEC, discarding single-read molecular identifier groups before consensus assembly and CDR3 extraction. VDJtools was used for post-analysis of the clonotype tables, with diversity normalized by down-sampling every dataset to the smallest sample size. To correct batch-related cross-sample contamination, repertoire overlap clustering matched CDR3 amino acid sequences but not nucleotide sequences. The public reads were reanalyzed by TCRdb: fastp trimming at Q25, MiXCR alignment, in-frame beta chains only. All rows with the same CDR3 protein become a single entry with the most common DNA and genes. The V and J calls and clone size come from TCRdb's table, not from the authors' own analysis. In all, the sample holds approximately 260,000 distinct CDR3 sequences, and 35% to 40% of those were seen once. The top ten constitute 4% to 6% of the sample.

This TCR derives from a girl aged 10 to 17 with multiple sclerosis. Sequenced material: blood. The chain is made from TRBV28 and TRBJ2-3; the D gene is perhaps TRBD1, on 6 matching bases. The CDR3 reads CASSTAWGRSTDTQYF. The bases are TGTGCCAGCAGTACCGCCTGGGGGCGGTCGACAGATACGCAGTATTTT.